This TCR beta chain was recovered during a study of blood T cell repertoires in COVID-19 (dated by TCRdb to 2020 to 2022). Regarding the complete study: The collaborator samples originated in the United States, Italy and Spain and spanned the acute and convalescent phases of COVID-19. The material from the prospective study consisted of cDNA or gDNA derived from T cells, B-cell-depleted T cells, or PBMCs. Deeply sampled blood TCRbeta repertoires from subjects exposed to, actively infected with, or recovered from COVID-19 were included in the dataset. A freely available public database, intended as a resource for researchers studying the immune response to SARS-CoV-2, is where the repertoires were released. Samples came from the ongoing ImmuneRACE study (first 160 participants) plus 1,254 subjects from 6 global collaborators. Sample metadata almost always included a de-identified subject ID, COVID-19 status, age in years and sex. Where HLA class I and class II types were available, the types were taken from metadata supplied by the sample provider, not from assay-based typing. The investigation overall reported the following: How much clinical and demographic metadata was included differed by source and by participant, and the metadata was provided uncurated.

Note on this clone: Its recognized antigen is unknown. The record has no base qualities; no much larger clone is one base away.

The immunoSEQ Assay, a bias-controlled multiplex PCR, was used to amplify TCRbeta CDR3 regions from genomic DNA. For the original study's pipeline: The number of nucleated cells in each sample was estimated from the amplification of reference gene primers within the assay. Sequence reads were collapsed and filtered to measure the absolute abundance of every unique TCRbeta CDR3 rearrangement. For each sample, productive Simpson clonality was calculated by taking the square root of Simpson's diversity index across productive rearrangements. In TCRdb, the immuneACCESS table is reduced to in-frame sequences with V and J assigned. These tables do not hold every clone; where another copy was compared, an unresolved V gene accounts for under half, and the others remain unexplained. That table gives V, J and clone size, and the DNA gave D and trimming. Recorded for this sample are 240,000 or so clones; approximately 82% of them occurred a single time. Jointly, the top ten make up roughly 2% of the sample.

Another Seattle source contributed samples from volunteer blood donors who had recovered from COVID-19. Whole blood was collected in K2EDTA tubes by collaborating institutions according to the institutions' own protocols. For TCRbeta analysis, collaborator samples were shipped as frozen whole blood, as isolated PBMCs, or as DNA extracted from either sample type. This clonotype was sampled from a man aged 25-40 years who had recovered from COVID-19. Sequences were obtained from peripheral blood.

The CDR3 reads as follows: CASSVGPLSGGGETQYF. In nucleotides, the sequence is TGTGCCAGCAGCGTAGGTCCCCTTTCGGGGGGCGGGGAGACCCAGTACTTC. Recombination connected TRBV9 to TRBJ2-5; a weak D assignment points to TRBD2 (7 bases agree). CDR1 and CDR2, per the germline V gene, are SGDLS and YYNGEE. The CDR3, cysteine through phenylalanine, is 17 amino acids long. Only CDR3 DNA is held: 51 bases, read in frame from base 1. V is reduced by 0 bases and J by 5 bases, leaving a spacing of 20 bases between them.